One and the same sample provided the 5 T cell receptor beta chains below, sequenced in a study of CD8+CD57+ T cells in acquired aplastic anemia. For sequencing, patients were chosen who had shown expansion of CD8+CD57+ cells by flow cytometry. Genomic DNA served as template for TCR beta VDJ and CDR3 profiling. TCRdb analysed the reads with MiXCR anew, one entry per CDR3 protein. This table holds about 95,000 distinct CDR3 sequences, around two thirds found once. Material: sorted CD4+, CD8+, or CD8+CD57+ T cells (not recorded which) from PBMCs. The origin of the receptors is a human donor with aplastic anemia.

A note on this clonotype: Sequence at one end of the junction differs from germline and may be a read error. The chain links TRBV4-2 to TRBJ2-7, with 12 bases aligning to TRBD2. Germline assignment: CDR1 LGHNA and CDR2 YNFKEQ. The CDR3 sequence is 15 residues long. The CDR3 loop reads CAISQGLAGTYEQYF. DNA for the CDR3: TGTGCCATCAGCCAAGGACTAGCGGGGACCTACGAGCAGTACTTC.

This clonotype was counted a few times. The V and J genes are TRBV25-1 and TRBJ2-5; tentative D call: TRBD1 (5 bases). V was clipped by 4 bases and J by 4 bases, with 13 bases between them. The CDR3 loop spans 14 amino acids. From germline, CDR1 is MGHDK and CDR2 SYGVNS. This chain's CDR3 is CASSAQGDIETQYF. The CDR3, as DNA: TGTGCCAGCAGTGCCCAGGGCGATATAGAGACCCAGTACTTC. Together with reference TRBV25-1 and TRBJ2-5, the CDR3 gives the full variable domain: EADIYQTPRYLVIGTGKKITLECSQTMGHDKMYWYQQDPGMELHLIHYSYGVNSTEKGDLSSESTVSRIRTEHFPLTLESARPSHTSQYLCASSAQGDIETQYFGPGTRLLVL.

For this clonotype: This may come from a read error, since a much larger clone is one base off. The chain links TRBV2 to TRBJ1-2, with TRBD1 as a possible D gene (5 bases). This CDR3 spans 15 amino acids. Germline V gene lookup returns CDR1 SNHLY and CDR2 FYNNEI. V shed 7 bases and J shed 4 bases, with 19 bases lying between them. The DNA for the CDR3 is TGTGCCAGCATTAAAACGGGACGGGATCGCTATGGCTACACCTTC. Protein: CASIKTGRDRYGYTF.

This chain uses TRBV19 with TRBJ1-2, with a tentative D call TRBD1 (6 bases). The CDR3 totals 13 residues. The germline gives CDR1 LNHDA, CDR2 SQIVND (reference sequence). V was cut by 7 bases and J by 1 base, with 10 bases left in between. The chain's CDR3 is CASTRTDNYGYTF. In nucleotides, the CDR3 is TGTGCCAGTACCCGGACAGATAACTATGGCTACACCTTC.

V is TRBV6-1 and J is TRBJ2-5, with 8 bases aligning to TRBD2. CDR3 length: 13 residues. Trimming removed 6 bases from V and 5 bases from J; junction bases left unmatched: 5. Germline V lookup: CDR1 MNHNS, CDR2 SASEGT. The CDR3 reads CASRKGLGETQYF. The CDR3 region has the DNA TGTGCCAGCAGGAAGGGACTAGGGGAGACCCAGTACTTC.